These T cell receptor beta chains were read from a single sample in a study of blood T cell repertoires in COVID-19. Libraries were prepared by immunoSEQ multiplex PCR; TCRdb keeps only in-frame clonotypes and omits some of them. The sample has more than 85,000 clones, approximately 81% seen once. Sequencing was carried out using peripheral blood. The source of these receptors is a man in his fifties or sixties with acute or convalescent COVID-19. The CDR3 runs from the conserved cysteine through the conserved F or W. The order of the fields is D gene, J gene, V gene, clone size, CDR3 DNA, CDR3 protein. A D gene is named only where the DNA matches it firmly. Size is stated for part of the rows, as once, few or many counts, or as a class when the clone is expanded.

>TRBD1|TRBJ2-7|TRBV27|-
TGTGCCAGCAGTCCAGGACAGGGGGGGGATTTGGGGCAGTACTTC
CASSPGQGGDLGQYF
>-|TRBJ1-2|TRBV23-1|-
TGCGCCAGCAGTCAATCGGACACCCACTATGGCTACACCTTC
CASSQSDTHYGYTF
>TRBD2|TRBJ2-1|TRBV5-4|-
TGTGCCAGCAGCCGCGCCGGGGGGAGCTCCTACAATGAGCAGTTCTTC
CASSRAGGSSYNEQFF
>-|TRBJ2-6|TRBV7-9|once
TGTGCCAGCAGCACCTCAATGACACGGGGGTCTGGGGCCAACGTCCTGACTTTC
CASSTSMTRGSGANVLTF
>-|TRBJ2-7|TRBV12-3/TRBV12-4|-
TGTGCCAGCAGTCCCCACGGGGACGAGCAGTACTTC
CASSPHGDEQYF
>TRBD2|TRBJ2-3|TRBV6-2/TRBV6-3|-
TGTGCCAGCAGTTCAGTACTAGCGAGAAGCACAGATACGCAGTATTTT
CASSSVLARSTDTQYF
>-|TRBJ1-1|TRBV7-9|-
TGTGCCAGCAGCTCCCGCGGGATCAGGGAAGGGAAGGCTTTCTTT
CASSSRGIREGKAFF
>TRBD1|TRBJ1-1|TRBV18|-
TGTGCCAGCTCCCAGGGACAGGGAGGCACTGAAGCTTTCTTT
CASSQGQGGTEAFF
>TRBD2|TRBJ2-2|TRBV4-3|-
TGCGCCAGCAGCCAAGATAGACTAGCGGGGACGAACACCGGGGAGCTGTTTTTT
CASSQDRLAGTNTGELFF
>-|TRBJ1-1|TRBV18|-
TGTGCCAGCTCACTGGATACAGAGTACACTGAAGCTTTCTTT
CASSLDTEYTEAFF
>-|TRBJ2-1|TRBV5-1|-
TGCGCCAGCAGCTTGGAGGCGGGCTCCTACAATGAGCAGTTCTTC
CASSLEAGSYNEQFF
>-|TRBJ1-2|TRBV29-1|-
TGCAGCGCCGGCCAGTCCGGAGGTCCCGGCTACACCTTC
CSAGQSGGPGYTF
>TRBD2|TRBJ2-1|TRBV19|-
TGTGCCAGTAGTAAGGCGAGCGGGAACAATGAGCAGTTCTTC
CASSKASGNNEQFF
>TRBD1|TRBJ2-2|TRBV3-1/TRBV3-2|-
TGTGCCAGCAGCCATACGACAGGGCGTCCCGGGGAGCTGTTTTTT
CASSHTTGRPGELFF
>-|TRBJ1-1|TRBV7-9|-
TGTGCCAGCAGCCCTACGGGAGGCGCTGAAGCTTTCTTT
CASSPTGGAEAFF
>-|TRBJ1-1|TRBV3-1/TRBV3-2|few
TGTGCCAGCAGCCAAGTTGGGGGGAAGGCTGAAGCTTTCTTT
CASSQVGGKAEAFF
>-|TRBJ2-2|TRBV5-4|once
TGTGCCAGCAGCTTGGCTCAGGGCACTCGAGTCACCGGGGAGCTGTTTTTT
CASSLAQGTRVTGELFF